The T cell receptor (beta chain) under discussion was sequenced for a study of T-cell reconstitution after alpha-beta-depleted transplantation in children. On this clonotype: Its specificity is unknown.

Trimming cost V 7 bases and J 3 bases, with 18 bases left between them. Germline V lookup: CDR1 SNHLY, CDR2 FYNNEI. This CDR3 has 15 amino acids. TCRbeta library construction was performed incorporating unique molecular identifiers. TCRdb fed the PCR reads into MiXCR, producing one record per CDR3 protein. The sample consists of 780,000 or so distinct CDR3 sequences, about 15% of them appearing once. The study's findings and limits: The study traced high day-60 TCRbeta diversity in some patients to surviving recipient T cells and thymic progenitors. Two months or so post-transplant, alpha-beta T cells reportedly derived from several hundred expanded graft clones.

The specimen was PBMCs, mostly from graft donor cells, collected 360 days after TCRalphabeta/CD19-depleted stem cell transplant. The clonotype comes from a male patient aged 5 to 17 who had a stem cell transplant for acute lymphoblastic leukemia, so the T cells may come from the graft donor. The V gene is TRBV2, the J gene TRBJ1-1; the D is unclear. CDR3 region: CASKREELWDTEAFF. Here the CDR3 DNA reads TGTGCCAGCAAACGGGAGGAACTTTGGGACACTGAAGCTTTCTTT.